The 11 T cell receptor beta chains given below trace back to one sample, sequenced in a study of blood T cell repertoires in COVID-19. Assay: immunoSEQ multiplex PCR; the TCRdb copy retains only in-frame clones and omits some. Among tens of thousands of clones, approximately 90% were seen once, and the ten largest hold about 1.2%. The sample comprised peripheral blood. The receptors stem from a woman aged 60-70 years with acute or convalescent COVID-19.

The genes are TRBV29-1 and TRBJ1-2, with TRBD1 matching over 7 bases. Germline V gene lookup returns CDR1 SQVTM and CDR2 ANQGSEA. V shed 4 bases and J 6 bases; nucleotides not matched to a gene: 5. This CDR3 region has 12 residues. CDR3 in amino acids: CSVVTGMNGYTF. CDR3 DNA sequence: TGCAGCGTTGTGACAGGGATGAATGGCTACACCTTC.

The chain's CDR3 is CASSPGEAYGYTF. CDR3 DNA sequence: TGTGCCAGCAGCCCGGGTGAAGCTTATGGCTACACCTTC. The chain joins TRBV12-3 or TRBV12-4 to TRBJ1-2; D uncertain. The CDR3 consists of 13 residues. V was pared by 6 bases and J by 5 bases, with 13 bases between.

V is TRBV7-9 and J is TRBJ2-1; 8 bases align to TRBD1. The CDR3 has 14 residues. Germline V lookup: CDR1 SEHNR, CDR2 FQNEAQ (reference sequence). Unmatched junction bases numbered 9, after V lost 7 bases and J lost 7 bases. The CDR3 here is CASTLGQGRNEQFF. CDR3 coding DNA: TGTGCCAGCACCCTAGGACAGGGAAGGAATGAGCAGTTCTTC.

This clone has only a few counts. This chain links TRBV5-8 with TRBJ1-1, with D possibly being TRBD1 (5 bases). Trimming removed 0 bases at V and 1 base at J, with 16 bases between. The CDR3 consists of 17 residues. Germline CDR1 is SGHTS and CDR2 is YDEGEE. For the CDR3, the DNA is TGTGCCAGCAGCTTGGGAGACAGATCCCGGTGGAACACTGAAGCTTTCTTT. Protein sequence: CASSLGDRSRWNTEAFF.

The chain carries TRBV10-3 and TRBJ1-5; D is ambiguous. In germline, CDR1 is ENHRY, CDR2 SYGVKD. Deletions cut 2 bases from V and 0 bases from J, with 8 bases between. This CDR3 is 15 amino acids long. The CDR3 loop reads CAISENGYSNQPQHF. In DNA, the CDR3 is TGTGCCATCAGTGAGAACGGTTATAGCAATCAGCCCCAGCATTTT.

The CDR3 DNA is TGCGCCAGGTACACGGACAGGGAGTTTAACTATGGCTACACCTTC. Translating it yields CARYTDREFNYGYTF. V is TRBV5-1 and J is TRBJ1-2; 8 bases match TRBD1. CDR1 is SGHRS and CDR2 is YFSETQ in the germline V gene. The CDR3 is 15 amino acids. V shed 8 bases and J 1 base; nucleotides not matched to a gene: 10.

The J gene is TRBJ2-1, the V gene TRBV12-5; D is possibly TRBD2 (6 bases). Germline V gene data show CDR1 as LGHNT and CDR2 as FRNRAP. Trimming stripped 0 bases from V and 7 bases from J, with 13 bases between. The CDR3 is 15 amino acids. The CDR3 region has the DNA TGTGCTAGTGGTTTGGTATCGGCGGGGCGAAATGAGCAGTTCTTC. Its translation is CASGLVSAGRNEQFF.

The V gene is TRBV5-1, the J gene TRBJ1-2; D gene ambiguous. This CDR3 is 14 amino acids long. Trimming took 2 bases from V and 1 from J, leaving 9 bases between them. The germline V gene encodes CDR1 SGHRS and CDR2 YFSETQ. The CDR3 reads CASSFGGVNYGYTF. Written as DNA, the CDR3 is TGCGCCAGCAGCTTTGGCGGGGTTAACTATGGCTACACCTTC.

This chain uses TRBV19 with TRBJ2-1; 16 bases agree with TRBD2. The CDR3 consists of 17 residues. V gave up 7 bases and J gave up 9 bases; unmatched junction bases: 12. Germline V gene lookup returns CDR1 LNHDA and CDR2 SQIVND (reference sequence). The CDR3 loop is CASTLPPGTSGRGEQFF. CDR3 DNA: TGTGCCAGTACCCTCCCCCCCGGGACTAGCGGGAGGGGTGAGCAGTTCTTC.

This chain connects TRBV9 to TRBJ2-2; 7 bases match TRBD2. V lost 0 bases and J lost 6; bases outside the gene matches: 11. Germline assignment: CDR1 SGDLS and CDR2 YYNGEE. This CDR3 is 17 amino acids long. CDR3 residues: CASSVARGASGPGELFF. The CDR3 nucleotides read TGTGCCAGCAGCGTAGCGAGGGGCGCTAGCGGCCCCGGGGAGCTGTTTTTT.

The chain recombines TRBV7-9 with TRBJ2-7, with D maybe TRBD1 (5 bases). CDR3 length equals 13 residues. Trimming took 10 bases from V and 0 from J, leaving 13 bases between them. Germline V gene lookup returns CDR1 SEHNR and CDR2 FQNEAQ (reference sequence). DNA for the CDR3: TGTGCCACCCAGGGATGTTTCTCCTACGAGCAGTACGTC. Protein sequence: CATQGCFSYEQYV.